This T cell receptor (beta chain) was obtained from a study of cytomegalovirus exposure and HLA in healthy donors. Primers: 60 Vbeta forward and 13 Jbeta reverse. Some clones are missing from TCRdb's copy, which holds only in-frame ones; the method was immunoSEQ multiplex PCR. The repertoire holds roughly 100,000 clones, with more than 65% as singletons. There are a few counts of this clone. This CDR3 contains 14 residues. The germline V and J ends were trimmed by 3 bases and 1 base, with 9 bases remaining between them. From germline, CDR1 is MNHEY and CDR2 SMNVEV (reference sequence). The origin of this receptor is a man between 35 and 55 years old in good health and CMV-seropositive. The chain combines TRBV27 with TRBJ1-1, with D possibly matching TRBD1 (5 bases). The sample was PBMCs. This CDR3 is CASSFWGGNTEAFF. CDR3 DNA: TGTGCCAGCAGTTTTTGGGGGGGGAACACTGAAGCTTTCTTT.